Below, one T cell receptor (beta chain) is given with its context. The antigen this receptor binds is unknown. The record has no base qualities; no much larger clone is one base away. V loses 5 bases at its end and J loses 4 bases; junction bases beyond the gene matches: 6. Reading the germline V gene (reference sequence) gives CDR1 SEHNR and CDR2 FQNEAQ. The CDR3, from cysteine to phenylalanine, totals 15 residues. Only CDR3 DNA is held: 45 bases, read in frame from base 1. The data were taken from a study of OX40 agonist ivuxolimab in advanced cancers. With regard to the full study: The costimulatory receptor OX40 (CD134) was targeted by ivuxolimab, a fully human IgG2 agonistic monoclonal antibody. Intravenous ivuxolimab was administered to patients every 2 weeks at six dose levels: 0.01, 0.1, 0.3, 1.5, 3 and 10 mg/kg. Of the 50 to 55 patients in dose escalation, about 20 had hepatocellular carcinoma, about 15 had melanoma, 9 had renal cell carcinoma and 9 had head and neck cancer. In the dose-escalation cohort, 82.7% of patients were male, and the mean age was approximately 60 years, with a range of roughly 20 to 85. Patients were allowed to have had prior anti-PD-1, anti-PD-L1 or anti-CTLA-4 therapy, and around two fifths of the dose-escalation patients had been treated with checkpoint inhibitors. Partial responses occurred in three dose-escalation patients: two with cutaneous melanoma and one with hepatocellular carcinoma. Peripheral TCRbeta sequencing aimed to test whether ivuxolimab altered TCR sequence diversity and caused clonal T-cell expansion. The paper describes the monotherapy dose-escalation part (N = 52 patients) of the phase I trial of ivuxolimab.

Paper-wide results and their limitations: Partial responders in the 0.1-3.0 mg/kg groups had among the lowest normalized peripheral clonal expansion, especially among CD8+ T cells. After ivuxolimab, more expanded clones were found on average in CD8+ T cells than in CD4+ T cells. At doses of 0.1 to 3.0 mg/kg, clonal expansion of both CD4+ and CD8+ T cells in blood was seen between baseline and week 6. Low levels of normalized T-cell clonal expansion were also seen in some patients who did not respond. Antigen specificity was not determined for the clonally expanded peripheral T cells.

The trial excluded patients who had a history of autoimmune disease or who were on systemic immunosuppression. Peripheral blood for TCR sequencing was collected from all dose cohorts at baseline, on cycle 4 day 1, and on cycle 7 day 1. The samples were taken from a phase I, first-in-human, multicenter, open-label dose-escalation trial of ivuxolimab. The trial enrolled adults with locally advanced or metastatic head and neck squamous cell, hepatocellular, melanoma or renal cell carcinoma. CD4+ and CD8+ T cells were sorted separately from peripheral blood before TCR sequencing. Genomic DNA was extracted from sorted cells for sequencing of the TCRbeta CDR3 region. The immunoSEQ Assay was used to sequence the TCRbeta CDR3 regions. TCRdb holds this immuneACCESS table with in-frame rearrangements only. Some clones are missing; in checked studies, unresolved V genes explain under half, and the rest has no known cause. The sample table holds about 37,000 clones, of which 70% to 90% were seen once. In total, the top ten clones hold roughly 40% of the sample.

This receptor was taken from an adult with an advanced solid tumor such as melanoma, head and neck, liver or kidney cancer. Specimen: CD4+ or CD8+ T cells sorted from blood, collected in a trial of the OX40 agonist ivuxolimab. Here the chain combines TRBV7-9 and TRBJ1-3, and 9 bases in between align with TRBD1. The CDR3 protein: CASSPGQGRGNTIYF. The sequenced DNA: TGTGCCAGCAGCCCGGGACAGGGTAGGGGAAACACCATATATTTT.